The 28 T cell receptor beta chains in this list originate from one sample, sequenced in a study of siplizumab effects on memory and regulatory T cells. Which antigens these TCRs recognize remains unknown. The mixed lymphocyte reaction cells were grown together in coculture at 37°C for approximately six days. Data came from immunoSEQ multiplex PCR; TCRdb stores just in-frame clones and leaves some out. The repertoire has about 19,000 clones, 44% of them found once; the top ten carry about 5.7%. Sequencing input: CFSE-low (dividing) CD4+ T cells sorted from an allogeneic mixed lymphocyte reaction. These receptors originate from a human donor in good health; the cells came from an allogeneic mixed lymphocyte reaction. Some clones in this sample may be carry-over from other donors' samples.

This chain links TRBV5-6 with TRBJ1-2; no clear D gene. V lost 4 bases, J lost 4 bases, and 14 bases lay in between. The germline gives CDR1 SGHDT, CDR2 YYEEEE. The CDR3 is made up of 14 amino acids. The CDR3 sequence is CASSGGRLFYGYTF. CDR3 nucleotide sequence: TGTGCCAGCAGCGGCGGACGGCTATTCTATGGCTACACCTTC.

This chain links TRBV7-9 with TRBJ2-5; D not certain. The DNA end favors TRBJ2-7, so the J call may be wrong. Germline V gene lookup returns CDR1 SEHNR and CDR2 FQNEAQ (reference sequence). The CDR3 is 12 residues long. The CDR3 DNA reads as TGTGCCAGCAGCTTCGGCCTCTACGAGCAGTACTTC. It encodes CASSFGLYEQYF.

The chain recombines TRBV27 with TRBJ2-5; 8 bases agree with TRBD1. This CDR3 is 18 amino acids long. V trimming: 6 bases; J trimming: 2 bases; junction bases outside the gene matches: 17. Germline lookup yields CDR1 MNHEY and CDR2 SMNVEV (reference sequence). Here the CDR3 reads CASSPRPPATGVQETQYF. In DNA form, the CDR3 reads TGTGCCAGCAGCCCCCGCCCACCCGCGACAGGGGTGCAAGAGACCCAGTACTTC.

This clone was observed a few times. This chain connects TRBV7-9 to TRBJ1-2; D remains ambiguous. Germline loops: CDR1 SEHNR, CDR2 FQNEAQ (reference sequence). With 5 bases removed from V and 4 bases from J, the gap between germline ends came to 11 bases. The CDR3 loop spans 13 amino acids. The chain's CDR3 is CASSPQVLYGYTF. CDR3 DNA: TGTGCCAGCAGCCCTCAGGTCCTCTATGGCTACACCTTC.

This clone was seen repeatedly, ten times or more. The V and J genes are TRBV6-1 and TRBJ1-2; no firm D call. The CDR3 has 13 residues. The V and J ends lost 2 bases and 5 bases respectively, with 9 bases between them. CDR1 and CDR2 from the germline V gene are MNHNS and SASEGT. CDR3 nucleotides: TGTGCCAGCAGTGAATTTCCGGGATATGGCTACACCTTC. Residues: CASSEFPGYGYTF.

This clone has just a few counts. This chain uses TRBV19 with TRBJ2-2; D is undetermined. The V end lost 5 bases, the J end lost 1 base, and 8 bases lay between the germline ends. The CDR3 is 14 residues long. Germline CDR1 LNHDA, CDR2 SQIVND (reference sequence). CDR3 sequence reads: CASSVALNTGELFF. The DNA of the CDR3 is TGTGCCAGTAGTGTGGCGCTGAACACCGGGGAGCTGTTTTTT. The whole variable domain, remainder taken from reference TRBV19 and TRBJ2-2, is DGGITQSPKYLFRKEGQNVTLSCEQNLNHDAMYWYRQDPGQGLRLIYYSQIVNDFQKGDIAEGYSVSREKKESFPLTVTSAQKNPTAFYLCASSVALNTGELFFGEGSRLTVL.

The rearrangement joins TRBV2 to TRBJ2-1; 14 bases are a match to TRBD2. This CDR3 has 15 residues. CDR1 SNHLY and CDR2 FYNNEI come from the germline V gene. The junction had 12 bases not matched to a gene; V was cut back by 11 bases and J by 9 bases. For the CDR3, the DNA is TGTGCCGATAGGCGGGGACTAGCGGGAGTCAGTGAGCAGTTCTTC. Amino acids: CADRRGLAGVSEQFF.

The chain is built from TRBV7-9 and TRBJ1-6, with 7 positions matching TRBD1. The CDR3 has 14 amino acids. V shed 5 bases and J 6 bases; nucleotides not matched to a gene: 4. In germline, CDR1 is SEHNR, CDR2 FQNEAQ (reference sequence). This chain's CDR3 is CASSPRQGNSPLHF. CDR3 coding DNA: TGTGCCAGCAGCCCCAGACAGGGTAATTCACCCCTCCACTTT.

This sequence joins TRBV2 and TRBJ2-5; D possibly corresponds to TRBD1 (6 bases). Trimming removed 1 base at V and 7 bases at J, with 13 bases between. CDR3 length equals 14 residues. The germline V gene has CDR1 SNHLY and CDR2 FYNNEI. The DNA for the CDR3 is TGTGCCAGCAGTGAAGACAGGGTATCGGGGACCCAGTACTTC. The encoded protein is CASSEDRVSGTQYF.

The genes are TRBV27 and TRBJ1-6, with 7 positions matching TRBD1. CDR1 and CDR2 from the germline V gene are MNHEY and SMNVEV (reference sequence). This CDR3 contains 16 residues. V lost 5 bases and J lost 8; bases outside the gene matches: 12. CDR3 sequence: CASSPPWGRGYSPLHF. The CDR3 DNA reads TGTGCCAGCAGTCCCCCCTGGGGCAGGGGGTATTCACCCCTCCACTTT.

This clone showed up just a few times. CDR3 sequence (DNA): TGCGCCAGCAGCTCAGGACCCGAGGATACGCAGTATTTT. The encoded protein is CASSSGPEDTQYF. The chain links TRBV5-1 to TRBJ2-3; D ambiguous. The CDR3 has 13 amino acids. The ends were cut back, 3 bases at V and 6 bases at J, with 11 bases in the middle. In germline, CDR1 is SGHRS, CDR2 YFSETQ.

The V gene is TRBV6-4, the J gene TRBJ2-3; D unresolved. Trimming shortened V by 5 bases and J by 0 bases, and 9 bases separated the two germline ends. The germline V gene encodes CDR1 MRHNA and CDR2 SNTAGT. The CDR3 extends over 14 amino acids. DNA of the CDR3: TGTGCCAGCAGTTCCGACGGAAGCACAGATACGCAGTATTTT. Protein product: CASSSDGSTDTQYF.

Judged by abundance, this clone is medium-sized. The chain recombines TRBV10-3 with TRBJ1-3; possible D gene TRBD1, 6 bases. V was shortened by 9 bases and J by 4 bases, with 19 bases between the two germline ends. This CDR3 spans 15 amino acids. The germline V gene encodes CDR1 ENHRY and CDR2 SYGVKD. The CDR3: CAILNSGVAGNTIYF. The CDR3 bases are TGTGCCATTCTAAACTCAGGGGTTGCAGGAAACACCATATATTTT.

A few counts support this clone. V and J are TRBV19 and TRBJ2-2; 8 nucleotides agree with TRBD2. The CDR3 runs 16 residues. Germline values: CDR1 LNHDA, CDR2 SQIVND (reference sequence). The J segment lost 6 bases and the V segment lost 9 bases, leaving 15 bases of the junction unmatched. This CDR3 reads CASLYSGTRLSGELFF. The DNA of the CDR3 is TGTGCCAGCCTCTACTCCGGGACTAGATTATCCGGGGAGCTGTTTTTT. The entire variable domain, with the rest obtained from reference TRBV19 and TRBJ2-2, is as follows: DGGITQSPKYLFRKEGQNVTLSCEQNLNHDAMYWYRQDPGQGLRLIYYSQIVNDFQKGDIAEGYSVSREKKESFPLTVTSAQKNPTAFYLCASLYSGTRLSGELFFGEGSRLTVL.

This clone was seen only once. The chain uses TRBV9 and TRBJ2-5, with TRBD1 matching over 9 bases. TRBJ2-7 explains the end of the DNA better; the J call may be wrong. Germline CDR1 is SGDLS and CDR2 is YYNGEE. The CDR3 consists of 13 residues. The CDR3 bases are TGTGCCAGCAGCGCGGGGACAGGGCACGAGCAGTACTTC. This encodes CASSAGTGHEQYF.

The chain recombines TRBV27 with TRBJ2-7; the D is unclear. Trimming stripped 6 bases from V and 3 bases from J, with 18 bases between. The CDR3 loop spans 15 amino acids. Germline lookup yields CDR1 MNHEY and CDR2 SMNVEV (reference sequence). This CDR3 reads CASSTDASRFYEQYF. In nucleotides, the CDR3 is TGTGCCAGCAGCACAGACGCGAGCCGGTTCTACGAGCAGTACTTC.

This clone is medium-sized (0.01 to 0.1%) within its sample. The genes are TRBV19 and TRBJ2-7, with D unclear. The CDR3 is 13 residues long. Trimming pared 3 bases from V and 6 bases from J, leaving 12 bases between. Germline V gives CDR1 LNHDA, CDR2 SQIVND (reference sequence). CDR3 loop: CASSMNLLSEQYF. DNA of the CDR3: TGTGCCAGTAGTATGAATTTATTGAGCGAGCAGTACTTC.

This clone has only a few counts. The chain recombines TRBV19 with TRBJ1-5; D is unresolved. V was trimmed by 10 bases and J by 5 bases, leaving 15 bases between them. Looked up from germline, CDR1 is LNHDA and CDR2 is SQIVND (reference sequence). The CDR3 totals 13 residues. For the CDR3, the DNA is TGTGCCACCGCCTCGAGTGTTTATCAGCCCCAGCATTTT. It specifies CATASSVYQPQHF. Full variable domain (missing parts from reference TRBV19 and TRBJ1-5): DGGITQSPKYLFRKEGQNVTLSCEQNLNHDAMYWYRQDPGQGLRLIYYSQIVNDFQKGDIAEGYSVSREKKESFPLTVTSAQKNPTAFYLCATASSVYQPQHFGDGTRLSIL.

This clone showed up just once. The chain employs TRBV11-2 and TRBJ1-1; D is perhaps TRBD1 (5 bases). The V end lost 2 bases, the J end lost 4 bases, and 11 bases lay between the germline ends. Germline V gene lookup returns CDR1 SGHAT and CDR2 FQNNGV. CDR3 length equals 14 residues. DNA for the CDR3: TGTGCCAGCAGCTTAATTGGGACGGGCACTGAAGCTTTCTTT. It yields the protein CASSLIGTGTEAFF.

The chain has TRBV6-6 and TRBJ2-7; D call uncertain. This CDR3 comprises 15 residues. V dropped 0 bases and J dropped 2 bases, with 11 bases sitting between them. The germline gives CDR1 MNHNY, CDR2 SVGAGI (reference sequence). The DNA of the CDR3 is TGTGCCAGCAGTTACTCGGAATCCGGCACCTACGAGCAGTACTTC. It encodes CASSYSESGTYEQYF.

This clone came up a few times. This rearrangement joins TRBV11-2 to TRBJ1-1; D remains unclear. The CDR3 is 12 amino acids. The ends were cut back, 1 base at V and 9 bases at J, with 9 bases in the middle. Per germline, CDR1 SGHAT and CDR2 FQNNGV. The CDR3 DNA reads as TGTGCCAGCAGCTTAGTATACGGGAAAGCTTTCTTT. It encodes CASSLVYGKAFF. The full variable domain, its missing parts supplied by reference TRBV11-2 and TRBJ1-1, is EAGVAQSPRYKIIEKRQSVAFWCNPISGHATLYWYQQILGQGPKLLIQFQNNGVVDDSQLPKDRFSAERLKGVDSTLKIQPAKLEDSAVYLCASSLVYGKAFFGQGTRLTVV.

The rearrangement links TRBV18 to TRBJ2-4; D ambiguous. V was cut by 3 bases and J by 0 bases, with 9 bases left in between. This CDR3 has 15 amino acids. Germline V gives CDR1 KGHSH, CDR2 LQKENI. CDR3 loop: CASSPINLAKNIQYF. CDR3 nucleotide sequence: TGTGCCAGCTCACCGATAAATCTAGCCAAAAACATTCAGTACTTC.

The V call is TRBV18, the J call TRBJ2-3, with 9 bases aligning to TRBD2. V lost 3 bases to trimming and J lost 5 bases; unmatched junction nucleotides: 3. From germline, CDR1 is KGHSH and CDR2 LQKENI. The CDR3 is 14 residues long. The CDR3 nucleotides are TGTGCCAGCTCACCCCTAGCGGGACAAGATACGCAGTATTTT. It specifies CASSPLAGQDTQYF.

The chain has TRBV6-6 and TRBJ1-2; 10 bases line up with TRBD1. Germline CDR1 reads MNHNY; CDR2 reads SVGAGI (reference sequence). This CDR3 region has 12 residues. V dropped 6 bases and J dropped 7; count of bases not matched to a gene: 2. CDR3 sequence (DNA): TGTGCCAGCAGGACAGGGGGCCGTGGCTACACCTTC. Protein sequence: CASRTGGRGYTF.

The chain recombines TRBV6-6 with TRBJ1-6; 7 bases align to TRBD1. CDR1 and CDR2 (germline): MNHNY, SVGAGI (reference sequence). This CDR3 spans 15 amino acids. The V segment lost 7 bases and the J segment 5 bases; nucleotides outside the gene matches: 8. In DNA form, the CDR3 reads TGTGCCAGCAAACTCGGGACAGCTCATAATTCACCCCTCCACTTT. Its translation: CASKLGTAHNSPLHF.

The gene calls are TRBV21-1 and TRBJ2-1; TRBD2, as called in the table, went unchecked against the DNA. TRBV21-1 is a listed pseudogene. The CDR3 consists of 19 residues. In nucleotides, the CDR3 is TGTGCCAGCAGCAAAGCTACTAGCGGGAGGCCCCAAAAAAACAATGAGCAGTTCTTC. Translating gives CASSKATSGRPQKNNEQFF.

The V gene is TRBV5-1, the J gene TRBJ2-2, with a tentative D call TRBD2 (6 bases). Between the trimmed V and J ends, which lost 1 base and 4 bases, there was a span of 11 bases. CDR3 length: 15 residues. Germline CDR1 reads SGHRS; CDR2 reads YFSETQ. CDR3 sequence reads: CASSLKLALTGELFF. The CDR3 nucleotides read TGCGCCAGCAGCTTGAAGCTAGCGCTCACCGGGGAGCTGTTTTTT.

This clone is labeled as medium-sized. J is TRBJ2-1 and V is TRBV5-1; D call uncertain. The CDR3 is 15 amino acids. V shed 4 bases and J shed 0 bases, with 11 bases lying between them. Germline assignment: CDR1 SGHRS and CDR2 YFSETQ. The CDR3: CASSGSLGSYNEQFF. The CDR3 bases are TGCGCCAGCAGCGGATCCTTGGGCTCCTACAATGAGCAGTTCTTC. The complete variable domain, with remaining parts taken from reference TRBV5-1 and TRBJ2-1, reads KAGVTQTPRYLIKTRGQQVTLSCSPISGHRSVSWYQQTPGQGLQFLFEYFSETQRNKGNFPGRFSGRQFSNSRSEMNVSTLELGDSALYLCASSGSLGSYNEQFFGPGTRLTVL.